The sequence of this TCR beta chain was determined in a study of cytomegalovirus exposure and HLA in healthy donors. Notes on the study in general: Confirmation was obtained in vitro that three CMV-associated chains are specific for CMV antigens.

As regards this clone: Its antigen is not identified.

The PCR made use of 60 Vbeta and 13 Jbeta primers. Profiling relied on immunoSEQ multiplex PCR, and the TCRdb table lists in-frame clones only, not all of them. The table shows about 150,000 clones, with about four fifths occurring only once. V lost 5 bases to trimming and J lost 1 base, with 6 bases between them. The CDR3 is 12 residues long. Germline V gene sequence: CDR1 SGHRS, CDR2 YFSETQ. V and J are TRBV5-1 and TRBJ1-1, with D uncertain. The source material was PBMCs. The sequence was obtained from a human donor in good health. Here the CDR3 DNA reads TGCGCCAGCAGGGAGGGGAACACTGAAGCTTTCTTT. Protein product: CASREGNTEAFF.